The 19 T cell receptor beta chains in this list originate from one sample, sequenced in a study of T cells in Graves' hyperthyroidism and ophthalmopathy. Researchers took RNA transcripts and amplified the TCR beta CDR3 regions from them. A first-round RT-PCR of the TCR CDR3 used the HTBI primer set. TCRdb reanalysed the multiplex PCR reads using MiXCR and keeps one entry per CDR3 protein. In the table there are almost 350,000 distinct CDR3 sequences, 15% to 20% of which are singletons. Input material: blood. The source of these receptors is a woman aged 40 to 49 with Graves' ophthalmopathy.

This rearrangement joins TRBV30 to TRBJ1-2; D unclear. Trimming took 2 bases from V and 3 from J, leaving 10 bases between them. The CDR3 consists of 13 residues. Germline V lookup: CDR1 GTSNPN, CDR2 SVGIG (reference sequence). In nucleotides, the CDR3 is TGTGCCTGGAGTCTCCTTGGGGACTATGGCTACACCTTC. Amino acids: CAWSLLGDYGYTF.

This clonotype was detected a few times. The chain couples TRBV6-1 to TRBJ1-6; 7 bases align to TRBD1. The CDR3 consists of 16 residues. Trimming removed 6 bases from V and 8 bases from J; junction bases left unmatched: 13. Germline-derived CDR1 and CDR2 are MNHNS and SASEGT. This CDR3 reads CASRGRGAVSDSPLHF. CDR3 sequence (DNA): TGTGCCAGCAGGGGCAGGGGGGCGGTGAGCGATTCACCCCTCCACTTT.

The table lists this clonotype with many counts. V gene TRBV6-2 or TRBV6-3 combines with J gene TRBJ1-3, with D unresolved. In germline, CDR1 is MNHEY, CDR2 SVGEGT. This CDR3 has 14 amino acids. The ends were cut back, 2 bases at V and 2 bases at J, with 7 bases in the middle. The CDR3 sequence is CASSYSPPGNTIYF. The CDR3 DNA sequence: TGTGCCAGCAGTTACAGCCCACCTGGAAACACCATATATTTT.

V usage is TRBV14 and J usage is TRBJ2-2; no clear D. The germline gives CDR1 SGHDN, CDR2 FVKESK. Trimming pared 1 base from V and 4 bases from J, leaving 7 bases between. The CDR3 runs 14 residues. CDR3 sequence reads: CASSQVFSTGELFF. For the CDR3, the DNA is TGTGCCAGCAGCCAAGTCTTCAGCACCGGGGAGCTGTTTTTT.

In this sample, this clonotype turned up once. This chain links TRBV6-1 with TRBJ2-2; 8 positions match TRBD1. Germline CDR1 MNHNS, CDR2 SASEGT. The trim removed 2 bases at V and 6 bases at J, leaving 8 bases unmatched. The CDR3 runs to 16 residues. The CDR3 spells CASSERYQGAAGELFF. The CDR3 coding sequence is TGTGCCAGCAGTGAAAGATATCAGGGGGCCGCCGGGGAGCTGTTTTTT.

This clonotype occurred many times. The chain couples TRBV19 to TRBJ1-1; no clear D gene. The CDR3 has 13 amino acids. Trimming removed 3 bases at V and 1 base at J, with 6 bases between. The germline gives CDR1 LNHDA, CDR2 SQIVND (reference sequence). The CDR3 here is CASSILQNTEAFF. CDR3 bases: TGTGCCAGTAGTATCCTACAGAACACTGAAGCTTTCTTT. Full variable domain (rest looked up from reference TRBV19 and TRBJ1-1): DGGITQSPKYLFRKEGQNVTLSCEQNLNHDAMYWYRQDPGQGLRLIYYSQIVNDFQKGDIAEGYSVSREKKESFPLTVTSAQKNPTAFYLCASSILQNTEAFFGQGTRLTVV.

This clonotype was seen once. The chain combines TRBV28 with TRBJ2-1; D gene unclear. V lost 5 bases, J lost 0 bases, and 11 bases lay in between. Germline V gene sequence: CDR1 MDHEN, CDR2 SYDVKM. This CDR3 contains 15 residues. In nucleotides, the CDR3 is TGTGCCAGCAGTCGGAACCTGATCTCCTACAATGAGCAGTTCTTC. It is translated as CASSRNLISYNEQFF. The variable domain in full, completed from reference TRBV28 and TRBJ2-1, reads DVKVTQSSRYLVKRTGEKVFLECVQDMDHENMFWYRQDPGLGLRLIYFSYDVKMKEKGDIPEGYSVSREKKERFSLILESASTNQTSMYLCASSRNLISYNEQFFGPGTRLTVL.

This clonotype was detected many times. This chain connects TRBV19 to TRBJ1-5, with 9 bases identical to TRBD1. This CDR3 contains 15 residues. The junction had 7 bases not matched to a gene; V was cut back by 6 bases and J by 4 bases. Germline CDR1 LNHDA, CDR2 SQIVND (reference sequence). The CDR3, as DNA: TGTGCCAGTAGGGGGGGACAGGGACTGAATCAGCCCCAGCATTTT. Translated, it gives CASRGGQGLNQPQHF.

This clonotype was found a few times. The chain couples TRBV6-1 to TRBJ2-7; 9 positions agree with TRBD1. The CDR3 consists of 16 residues. Germline V gives CDR1 MNHNS, CDR2 SASEGT. The J segment lost 3 bases and the V segment lost 6 bases, leaving 12 bases of the junction unmatched. The CDR3 protein is CASSSAPGTGIYEQYF. The CDR3, as DNA: TGTGCCAGCAGCTCCGCCCCCGGGACAGGGATCTACGAGCAGTACTTC.

This clonotype was detected ten times or more. The chain carries TRBV20-1 and TRBJ1-2; TRBD1 is a possible D gene (6 bases). Trimming took off 5 bases at V and 7 bases at J, with 23 bases between the two ends. CDR1 is DFQATT, CDR2 SNEGSKA, per germline (reference sequence). This CDR3 spans 15 amino acids. Here the CDR3 reads CSAEAGGAGVRGYTF. CDR3 nucleotides: TGCAGTGCTGAGGCGGGGGGGGCAGGGGTTCGTGGCTACACCTTC.

This clonotype was counted ten times or more. In DNA, the CDR3 is TGCAGTGCTAGGGGAGGGGGTAGTCGCTATGGCTACACCTTC. As protein: CSARGGGSRYGYTF. The V gene is TRBV20-1, the J gene TRBJ1-2, with D perhaps matching TRBD1 (6 bases). Trimming took off 3 bases at V and 4 bases at J, with 15 bases between the two ends. The CDR3 sequence is 14 residues long. Germline V gives CDR1 DFQATT, CDR2 SNEGSKA (reference sequence).

This clonotype was found a few times. The gene calls are TRBV30 and TRBJ1-5, with D maybe TRBD1 (5 bases). The V end lost 1 base, the J end lost 3 bases, and 10 bases lay between the germline ends. The CDR3 totals 14 residues. Germline assignment: CDR1 GTSNPN and CDR2 SVGIG (reference sequence). The CDR3 sequence: CAWSGPGYNQPQHF. The DNA for the CDR3 is TGTGCCTGGAGTGGACCAGGGTACAATCAGCCCCAGCATTTT.

There are many counts of this clonotype. The rearrangement joins TRBV12-3 or TRBV12-4 to TRBJ2-7; D may be TRBD1 (5 bases). The CDR3 has 12 amino acids. V gave up 4 bases and J gave up 3 bases, with 7 bases separating them. CDR3 DNA sequence: TGTGCCAGCAGTTGGGGCGGCTACGAGCAGTACTTC. This sequence encodes CASSWGGYEQYF.

This clonotype was detected only once. The V call is TRBV6-1, the J call TRBJ1-2; 9 bases align to TRBD1. CDR3 length: 13 residues. With 7 bases clipped from V and 5 bases from J, the junction kept 5 bases outside the gene matches. CDR1 is MNHNS, CDR2 SASEGT, per germline. In nucleotides, the CDR3 is TGTGCCAGCATCGTTGACAGGGGGTATGGCTACACCTTC. This translates into CASIVDRGYGYTF.

Many counts were recorded for this clonotype. CDR3 sequence (DNA): TGTGCCAGCACTGGGGGAACGGGGTACGAGCAGTACTTC. It encodes CASTGGTGYEQYF. The chain has TRBV28 and TRBJ2-7; D possibly matches TRBD1 or TRBD2 (5 bases each). The CDR3 has 13 amino acids. Germline CDR1 is MDHEN and CDR2 is SYDVKM. Trimming removed 7 bases from V and 4 bases from J, with 14 bases in between.

This clonotype was counted at least ten times. This rearrangement joins TRBV12-3 or TRBV12-4 to TRBJ1-5; 10 bases are shared with TRBD1. V lost 5 bases and J lost 9; bases outside the gene matches: 10. This CDR3 region has 15 residues. CDR3 in amino acids: CASSPGTGDGRPQHF. CDR3 sequence (DNA): TGTGCCAGCAGTCCGGGGACAGGGGACGGTCGGCCCCAGCATTTT.

There are many counts of this clonotype. This sequence joins TRBV6-2 or TRBV6-3 and TRBJ1-5; D gene ambiguous. Germline assignment: CDR1 MNHEY and CDR2 SVGEGT. Trimming shortened V by 6 bases and J by 7 bases, and 22 bases separated the two germline ends. The CDR3 consists of 16 residues. CDR3 DNA sequence: TGTGCCAGCAGCTTCCCTCGGGCGTCGGGAGGCCAGCCCCAGCATTTT. Its translation is CASSFPRASGGQPQHF.

This clonotype was recorded at least ten times. The CDR3 is CASSLTFPLGYEQYF. In DNA form, the CDR3 reads TGTGCCAGCAGTTTAACCTTTCCACTAGGGTACGAGCAGTACTTC. This chain links TRBV12-3 or TRBV12-4 with TRBJ2-7, with D tentatively TRBD2 (5 bases). The CDR3 is 15 residues long. The V end was cut by 2 bases, the J end by 4 bases, with 15 bases between.

This clonotype was detected ten times or more. This chain connects TRBV12-3 or TRBV12-4 to TRBJ2-1; 10 bases are a match to TRBD1. This CDR3 comprises 15 residues. V shed 5 bases and J 5 bases; nucleotides not matched to a gene: 6. The CDR3 DNA sequence: TGTGCCAGCAGTGCCGGGACAGGGGAAAACAATGAGCAGTTCTTC. Translation: CASSAGTGENNEQFF.